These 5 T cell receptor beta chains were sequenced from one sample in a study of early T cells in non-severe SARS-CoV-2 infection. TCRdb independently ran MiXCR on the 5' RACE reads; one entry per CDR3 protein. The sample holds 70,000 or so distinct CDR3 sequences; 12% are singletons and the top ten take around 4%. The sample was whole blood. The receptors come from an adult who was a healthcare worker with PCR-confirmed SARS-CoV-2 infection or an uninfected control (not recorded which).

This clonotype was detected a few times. The CDR3 DNA reads as TGTGCCATCAAGTCCTACGGGTCCCAAGAGACCCAGTACTTC. Translated, it gives CAIKSYGSQETQYF. The chain has TRBV10-3 and TRBJ2-5; D is ambiguous. Trimming removed 7 bases from V and 1 base from J, with 13 bases in between. Germline CDR1 and CDR2: ENHRY and SYGVKD. This CDR3 is 14 amino acids long.

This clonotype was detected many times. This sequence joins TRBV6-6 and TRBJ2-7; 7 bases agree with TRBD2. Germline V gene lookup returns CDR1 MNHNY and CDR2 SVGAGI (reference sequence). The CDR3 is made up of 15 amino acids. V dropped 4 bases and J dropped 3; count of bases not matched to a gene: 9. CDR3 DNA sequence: TGTGCCAGCAGTTTGAGCGCGGGAGTGAGCTACGAGCAGTACTTC. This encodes CASSLSAGVSYEQYF.

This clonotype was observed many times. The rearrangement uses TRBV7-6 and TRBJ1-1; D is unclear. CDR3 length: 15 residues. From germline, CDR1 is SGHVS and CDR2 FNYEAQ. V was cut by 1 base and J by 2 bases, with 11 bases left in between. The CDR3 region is CASSLEAGLNTEAFF. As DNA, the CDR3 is TGTGCCAGCAGCTTAGAGGCAGGCTTAAACACTGAAGCTTTCTTT.

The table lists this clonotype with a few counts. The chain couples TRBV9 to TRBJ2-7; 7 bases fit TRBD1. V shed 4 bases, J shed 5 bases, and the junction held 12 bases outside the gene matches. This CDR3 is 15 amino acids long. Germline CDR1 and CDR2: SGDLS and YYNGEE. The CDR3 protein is CASSPRQGRYNEQYF. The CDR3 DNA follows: TGTGCCAGCAGCCCCAGACAGGGTCGTTATAACGAGCAGTACTTC.

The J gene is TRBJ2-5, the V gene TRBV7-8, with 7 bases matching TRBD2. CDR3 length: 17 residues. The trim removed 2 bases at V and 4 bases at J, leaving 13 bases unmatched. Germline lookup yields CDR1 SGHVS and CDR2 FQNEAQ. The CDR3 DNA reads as TGTGCCAGCAGCTTATCCCAATGGCGGGAGTGGGGAGAGACCCAGTACTTC. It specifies CASSLSQWREWGETQYF.